The 10 T cell receptor beta chains reported below all come from one sample, sequenced in a study of T cells expressing NK-cell markers. Reprocessing the 5' RACE reads, TCRdb reports a single entry for every CDR3 protein and omits DNA. The table counts about 460,000 distinct CDR3 sequences; almost 1.5% lies in the top ten. The specimen was blood T cells: a sorted CD56 or NKG2C T cell subset, CD4+ or CD8+ T cells, or bulk PBMC T cells (not recorded which). These TCRs come from a woman in her 50s in good health.

The chain couples TRBV5-1 to TRBJ1-3; the D gene TCRdb calls, TRBD1, cannot be checked with no DNA. The CDR3 covers 16 residues. Germline CDR1 reads SGHRS; CDR2 reads YFSETQ. The chain's CDR3 is CASSLEAGSGRNTIYF.

The J gene is TRBJ2-7, the V gene TRBV5-1. This CDR3 has 13 residues. Germline CDR1 and CDR2: SGHRS and YFSETQ. The CDR3 spells CASSFTDPLRQYF.

The CDR3 reads CSARDRAGRYRTDTQYF. The chain links TRBV20-1 to TRBJ2-3; TCRdb lists TRBD2, though no DNA is available to test this call. Per germline, CDR1 DFQATT and CDR2 SNEGSKA (reference sequence). The CDR3 has 17 residues.

The chain couples TRBV4-2 to TRBJ2-3; the D call of TRBD2 rests on TCRdb alone, since no DNA is present to check it. Germline V CDR1 and CDR2: LGHNA, YNFKEQ. This CDR3 has 16 residues. The CDR3 here is CASSHLLAGVGDTQYF.

The V gene is TRBV19, the J gene TRBJ2-4; TCRdb calls TRBD1, which cannot be checked without DNA. The germline CDR1 and CDR2 sequences are LNHDA and SQIVND (reference sequence). CDR3 length: 15 amino acids. The CDR3 spells CASSPLGGAKNIQYF.

The chain couples TRBV20-1 to TRBJ2-5. The germline gives CDR1 DFQATT, CDR2 SNEGSKA (reference sequence). The CDR3 covers 15 residues. CDR3 protein: CSARDEVVGQETQYF.

The chain has TRBV30 and TRBJ1-5. This CDR3 comprises 14 residues. CDR1 and CDR2 from the germline V gene are GTSNPN and SVGIG (reference sequence). The chain's CDR3 is CAWSGGGLPQPQHF.

The gene calls are TRBV7-9 and TRBJ2-3; TCRdb names TRBD2, which stays unverified in the absence of DNA. The CDR3 contains 15 residues. CDR1 and CDR2 from the germline V gene are SEHNR and FQNEAQ (reference sequence). CDR3 loop: CASRRIAGATDTQYF.

The rearrangement links TRBV20-1 to TRBJ2-1; as DNA is missing, the TRBD2 call by TCRdb cannot be tested. The germline V gene has CDR1 DFQATT and CDR2 SNEGSKA (reference sequence). This CDR3 has 19 residues. CDR3 in amino acids: CSANSPGLAGVSSYNEQFF.

The rearrangement links TRBV5-1 to TRBJ1-2; TCRdb designates TRBD1, a call that cannot be tested without DNA. CDR1 is SGHRS and CDR2 is YFSETQ in the germline V gene. The CDR3 totals 15 residues. The chain's CDR3 is CASSLVGQGGYGYTF.